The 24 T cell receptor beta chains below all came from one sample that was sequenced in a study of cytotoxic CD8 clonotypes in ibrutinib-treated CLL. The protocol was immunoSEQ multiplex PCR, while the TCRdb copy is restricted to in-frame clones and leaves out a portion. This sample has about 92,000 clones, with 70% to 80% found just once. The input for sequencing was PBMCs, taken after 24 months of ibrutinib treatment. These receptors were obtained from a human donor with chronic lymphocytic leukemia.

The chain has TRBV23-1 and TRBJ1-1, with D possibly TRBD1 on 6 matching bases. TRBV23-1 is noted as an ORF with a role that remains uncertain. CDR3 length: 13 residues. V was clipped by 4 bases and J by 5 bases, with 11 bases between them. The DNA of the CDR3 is TGCGCCAGCAGTCCACCGGGACATACTGAAGCTTTCTTT. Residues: CASSPPGHTEAFF.

The CDR3 loop reads CASSLSAAGSRYGYTF. The CDR3 bases are TGTGCCAGCAGCTTAAGCGCCGCAGGGAGCCGCTATGGCTACACCTTC. The chain carries TRBV7-2 and TRBJ1-2; maybe TRBD1 (5 bases). This CDR3 contains 16 residues. CDR1 and CDR2 from the germline V gene are SGHTA and FQGNSA. Trimming left V 2 bases short and J 4 bases short, with 17 bases between.

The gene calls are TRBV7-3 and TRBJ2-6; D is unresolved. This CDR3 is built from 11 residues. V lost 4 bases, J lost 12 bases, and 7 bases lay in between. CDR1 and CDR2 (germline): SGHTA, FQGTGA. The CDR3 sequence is CASSSASVLTF. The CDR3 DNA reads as TGTGCCAGCAGCTCCGCGTCCGTCCTGACTTTC.

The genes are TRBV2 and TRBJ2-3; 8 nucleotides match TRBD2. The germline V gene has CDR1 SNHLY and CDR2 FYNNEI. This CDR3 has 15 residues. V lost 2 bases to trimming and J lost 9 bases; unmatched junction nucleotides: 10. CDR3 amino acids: CASSEPRASGSTQYF. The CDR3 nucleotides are TGTGCCAGCAGTGAACCCCGGGCCAGCGGGAGCACGCAGTATTTT.

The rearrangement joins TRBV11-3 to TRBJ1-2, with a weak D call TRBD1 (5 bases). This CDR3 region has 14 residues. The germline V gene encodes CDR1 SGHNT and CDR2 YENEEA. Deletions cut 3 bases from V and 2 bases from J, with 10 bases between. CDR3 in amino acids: CASSFGGTNYGYTF. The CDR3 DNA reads TGTGCCAGCAGCTTTGGGGGGACCAACTATGGCTACACCTTC.

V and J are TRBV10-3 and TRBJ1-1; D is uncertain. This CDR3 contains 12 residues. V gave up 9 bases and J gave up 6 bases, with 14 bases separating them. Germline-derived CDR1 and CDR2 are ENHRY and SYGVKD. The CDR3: CAIGPVGSEAFF. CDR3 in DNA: TGTGCCATAGGGCCCGTGGGGTCTGAAGCTTTCTTT.

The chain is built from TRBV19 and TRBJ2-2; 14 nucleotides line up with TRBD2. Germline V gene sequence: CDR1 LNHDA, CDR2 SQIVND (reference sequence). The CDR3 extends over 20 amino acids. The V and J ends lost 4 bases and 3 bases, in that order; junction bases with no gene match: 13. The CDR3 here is CASSTRPVGLAGAYTGELFF. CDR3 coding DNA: TGTGCCAGTAGTACCCGCCCAGTGGGACTAGCGGGAGCTTACACCGGGGAGCTGTTTTTT.

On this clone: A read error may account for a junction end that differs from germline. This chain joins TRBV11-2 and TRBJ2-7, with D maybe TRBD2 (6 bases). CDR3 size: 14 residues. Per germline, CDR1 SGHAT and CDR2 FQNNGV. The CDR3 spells CASRLADGGYEQYF. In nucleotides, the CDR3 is TGTGCCAGCCGCTTAGCGGATGGGGGTTACGAGCAGTACTTC. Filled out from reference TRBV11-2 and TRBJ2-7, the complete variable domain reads EAGVAQSPRYKIIEKRQSVAFWCNPISGHATLYWYQQILGQGPKLLIQFQNNGVVDDSQLPKDRFSAERLKGVDSTLKIQPAKLEDSAVYLCASRLADGGYEQYFGPGTRLTVT.

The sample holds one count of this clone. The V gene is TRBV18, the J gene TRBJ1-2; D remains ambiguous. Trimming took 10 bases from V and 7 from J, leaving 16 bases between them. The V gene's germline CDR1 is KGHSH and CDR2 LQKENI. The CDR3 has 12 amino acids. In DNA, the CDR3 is TGTGCCACCTGGGCGGATTCGGGTGGCTACACCTTC. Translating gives CATWADSGGYTF. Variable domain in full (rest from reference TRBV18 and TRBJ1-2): NAGVMQNPRHLVRRRGQEARLRCSPMKGHSHVYWYRQLPEEGLKFMVYLQKENIIDESGMPKERFSAEFPKEGPSILRIQQVVRGDSAAYFCATWADSGGYTFGSGTRLTVV.

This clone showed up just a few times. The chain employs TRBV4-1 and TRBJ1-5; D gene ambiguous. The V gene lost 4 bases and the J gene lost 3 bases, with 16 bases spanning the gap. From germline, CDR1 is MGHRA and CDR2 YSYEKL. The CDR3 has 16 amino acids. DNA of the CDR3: TGCGCCAGCAGCCCCCAGTACGGACCCCTCAATCAGCCCCAGCATTTT. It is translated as CASSPQYGPLNQPQHF.

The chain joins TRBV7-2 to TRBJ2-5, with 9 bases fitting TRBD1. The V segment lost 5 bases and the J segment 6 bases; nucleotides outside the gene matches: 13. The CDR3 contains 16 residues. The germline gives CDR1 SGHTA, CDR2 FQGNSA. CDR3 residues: CASSPLGQGGTKTQYF. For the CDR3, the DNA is TGTGCCAGCAGCCCATTGGGACAGGGAGGGACCAAGACCCAGTACTTC.

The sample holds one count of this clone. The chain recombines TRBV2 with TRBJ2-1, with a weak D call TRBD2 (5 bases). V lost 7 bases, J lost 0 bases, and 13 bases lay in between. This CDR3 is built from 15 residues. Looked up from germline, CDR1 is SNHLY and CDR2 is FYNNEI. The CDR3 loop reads CASKLAYISYNEQFF. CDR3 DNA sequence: TGTGCCAGCAAATTAGCGTACATCTCCTACAATGAGCAGTTCTTC.

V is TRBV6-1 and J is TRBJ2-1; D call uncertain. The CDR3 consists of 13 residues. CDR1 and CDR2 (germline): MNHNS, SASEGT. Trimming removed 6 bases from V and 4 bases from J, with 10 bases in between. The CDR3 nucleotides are TGTGCCAGCAGCCTTGAGAGGTACAATGAGCAGTTCTTC. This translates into CASSLERYNEQFF.

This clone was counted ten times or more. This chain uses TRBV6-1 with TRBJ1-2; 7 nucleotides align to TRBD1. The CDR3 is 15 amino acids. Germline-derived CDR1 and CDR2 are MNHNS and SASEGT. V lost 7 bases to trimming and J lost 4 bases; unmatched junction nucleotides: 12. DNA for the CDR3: TGTGCCAGCACCAAAGATGGGACAGAAAGCTATGGCTACACCTTC. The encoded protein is CASTKDGTESYGYTF.

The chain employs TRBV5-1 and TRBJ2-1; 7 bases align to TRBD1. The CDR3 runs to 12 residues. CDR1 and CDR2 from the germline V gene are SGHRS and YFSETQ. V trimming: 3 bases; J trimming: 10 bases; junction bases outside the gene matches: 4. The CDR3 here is CASSYPGQEQFF. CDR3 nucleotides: TGCGCCAGCAGCTATCCGGGACAGGAGCAGTTCTTC.

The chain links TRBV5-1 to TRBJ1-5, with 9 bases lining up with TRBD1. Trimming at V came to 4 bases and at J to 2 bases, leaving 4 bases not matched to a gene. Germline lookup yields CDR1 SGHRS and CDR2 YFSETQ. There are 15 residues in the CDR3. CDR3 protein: CASSPGQGGNQPQHF. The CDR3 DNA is TGCGCCAGCAGCCCGGGACAGGGCGGCAATCAGCCCCAGCATTTT.

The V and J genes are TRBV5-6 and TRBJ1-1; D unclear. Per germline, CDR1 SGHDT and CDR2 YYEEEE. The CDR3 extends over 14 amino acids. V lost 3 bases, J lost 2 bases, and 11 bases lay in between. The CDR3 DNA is TGTGCCAGCAGCTGGGCAGTTCTTAACACTGAAGCTTTCTTT. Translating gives CASSWAVLNTEAFF. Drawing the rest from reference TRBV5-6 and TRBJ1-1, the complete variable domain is DAGVTQSPTHLIKTRGQQVTLRCSPKSGHDTVSWYQQALGQGPQFIFQYYEEEERQRGNFPDRFSGHQFPNYSSELNVNALLLGDSALYLCASSWAVLNTEAFFGQGTRLTVV.

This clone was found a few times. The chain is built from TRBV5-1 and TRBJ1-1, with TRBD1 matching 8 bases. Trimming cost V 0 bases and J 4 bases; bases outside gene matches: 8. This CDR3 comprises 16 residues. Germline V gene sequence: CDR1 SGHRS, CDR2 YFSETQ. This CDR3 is CASSLGGRGQSTEAFF. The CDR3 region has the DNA TGCGCCAGCAGCTTGGGAGGCAGGGGGCAAAGCACTGAAGCTTTCTTT.

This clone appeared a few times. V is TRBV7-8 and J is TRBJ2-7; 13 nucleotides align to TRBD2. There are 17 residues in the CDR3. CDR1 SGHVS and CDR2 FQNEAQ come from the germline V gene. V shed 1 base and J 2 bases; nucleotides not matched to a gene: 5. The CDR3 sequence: CASSLGTSGSLPYEQYF. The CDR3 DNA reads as TGTGCCAGCAGCTTAGGGACTAGCGGGAGCCTGCCCTACGAGCAGTACTTC.

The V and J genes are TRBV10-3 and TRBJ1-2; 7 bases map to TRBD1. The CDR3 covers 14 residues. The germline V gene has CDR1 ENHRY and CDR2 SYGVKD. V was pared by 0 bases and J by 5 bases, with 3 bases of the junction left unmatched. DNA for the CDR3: TGTGCCATCAGTGAGTCAGAGACAGGGTATGGCTACACCTTC. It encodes CAISESETGYGYTF.

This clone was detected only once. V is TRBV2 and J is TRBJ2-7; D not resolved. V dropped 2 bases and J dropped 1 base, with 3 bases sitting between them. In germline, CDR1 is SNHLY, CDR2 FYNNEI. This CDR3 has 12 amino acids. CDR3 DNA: TGTGCCAGCAGTGAATCGTCCTACGAGCAGTACTTC. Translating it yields CASSESSYEQYF.

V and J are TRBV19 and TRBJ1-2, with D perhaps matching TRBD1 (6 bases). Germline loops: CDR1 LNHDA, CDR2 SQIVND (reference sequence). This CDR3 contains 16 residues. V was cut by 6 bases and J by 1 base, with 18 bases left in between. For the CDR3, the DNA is TGTGCCAGTAGAGCCACGACGGGACATAATAACTATGGCTACACCTTC. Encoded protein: CASRATTGHNNYGYTF.

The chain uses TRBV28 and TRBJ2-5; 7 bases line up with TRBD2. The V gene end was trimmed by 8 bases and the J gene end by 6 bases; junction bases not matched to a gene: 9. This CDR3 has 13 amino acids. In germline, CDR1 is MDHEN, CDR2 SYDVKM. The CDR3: CASYTTSSKTQYF. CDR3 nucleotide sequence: TGTGCCAGCTATACGACTAGCAGCAAGACCCAGTACTTC.

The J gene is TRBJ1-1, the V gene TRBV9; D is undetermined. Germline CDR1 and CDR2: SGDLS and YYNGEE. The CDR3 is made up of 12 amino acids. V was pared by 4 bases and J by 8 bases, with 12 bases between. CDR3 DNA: TGTGCCAGCAGCCCCTTGTATGTGGAAGCTTTCTTT. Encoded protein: CASSPLYVEAFF.